This is a list of T cell receptor beta chains from one sample in a study of CD8 T cells in Susac syndrome. TCRdb re-called the immunoSEQ multiplex PCR reads through MiXCR, storing one row per CDR3 protein. The sample shows around 140,000 distinct CDR3 sequences, roughly 80% of them seen only once. The specimen sequenced was CD8+ T cells from PBMCs. The receptors come from a human donor with multiple sclerosis. The CDR3 runs from the conserved cysteine through the conserved F or W.

TRBJ1-1	15	TRBV4-3	CASSQTEGWYRGAFF
TRBJ2-7	15	TRBV3-1	CASSQDSSSVYEQYF
TRBJ2-1	14	TRBV12-3/TRBV12-4	CASSWDRGQSEQFF
TRBJ2-1	19	TRBV19	CASSKLPVTSGLPYNEQFF
TRBJ2-5	15	TRBV19	CASSPGTYRGETQYF
TRBJ2-2	14	TRBV27	CASSRGLSPGELFF
TRBJ1-2	15	TRBV19	CASSMETDGGYGYTF
TRBJ1-1	14	TRBV10-2	CASSESGYNTEAFF
TRBJ2-7	14	TRBV6-1	CASSEVRGGDEQYF
TRBJ2-1	15	TRBV7-9	CASSQVPNTYNEQFF
TRBJ2-3	13	TRBV19	CASSMSGGDTQYF
TRBJ2-5	13	TRBV27	CASSLTGGKTQYF
TRBJ2-7	14	TRBV7-2	CASSLTGGSYEQYF
TRBJ1-1	12	TRBV7-9	CASSKMGAEAFF
TRBJ2-5	12	TRBV5-6	CASSSPSGTQYF